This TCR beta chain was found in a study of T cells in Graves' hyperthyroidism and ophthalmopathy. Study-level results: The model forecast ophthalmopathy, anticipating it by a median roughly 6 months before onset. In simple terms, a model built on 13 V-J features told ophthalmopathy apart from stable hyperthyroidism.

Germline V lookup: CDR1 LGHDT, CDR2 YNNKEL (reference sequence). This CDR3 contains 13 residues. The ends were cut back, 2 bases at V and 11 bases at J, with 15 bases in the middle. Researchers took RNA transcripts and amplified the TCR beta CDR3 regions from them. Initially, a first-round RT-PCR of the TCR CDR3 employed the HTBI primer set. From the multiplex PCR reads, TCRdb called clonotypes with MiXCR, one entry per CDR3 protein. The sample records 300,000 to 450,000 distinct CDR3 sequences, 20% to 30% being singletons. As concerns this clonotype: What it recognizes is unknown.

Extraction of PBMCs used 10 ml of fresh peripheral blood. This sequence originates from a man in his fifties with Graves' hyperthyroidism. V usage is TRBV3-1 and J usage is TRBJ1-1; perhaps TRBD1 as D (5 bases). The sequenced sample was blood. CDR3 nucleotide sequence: TGTGCCAGCAGCCAAAAAGGGGCCCTTGGGGCTTTCTTT. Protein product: CASSQKGALGAFF.